The 17 T cell receptor beta chains in this list originate from one sample, sequenced in a study of cytomegalovirus exposure and HLA in healthy donors. The PCR was carried out with 60 Vbeta primers and 13 Jbeta primers. TCRdb keeps only in-frame clones here, not all; method: immunoSEQ multiplex PCR. Its table lists approximately 210,000 clones. The sequencing input was PBMCs. These receptors were taken from a woman between 25 and 40 years old in good health and CMV-seropositive.

The chain carries TRBV29-1 and TRBJ1-5; D is ambiguous. V shed 4 bases and J shed 0 bases, with 13 bases lying between them. CDR1 and CDR2 from the germline V gene are SQVTM and ANQGSEA. The CDR3 sequence is 15 residues long. The CDR3 nucleotides read TGCAGCGTTGTGGAGGGCCTGAATAGCAATCAGCCCCAGCATTTT. The encoded protein is CSVVEGLNSNQPQHF.

The chain employs TRBV6-5 and TRBJ1-1; weak D call: TRBD1 (6 bases). From germline, CDR1 is MNHEY and CDR2 SVGAGI. This CDR3 spans 14 amino acids. The ends were cut back, 2 bases at V and 3 bases at J, with 10 bases in the middle. CDR3 bases: TGTGCCAGCAGTTACACCGACAGGCACACTGAAGCTTTCTTT. Translated: CASSYTDRHTEAFF.

The chain joins TRBV18 to TRBJ1-1; 7 bases match TRBD1. V was pared by 6 bases and J by 5 bases, with 3 bases of the junction left unmatched. Germline loops: CDR1 KGHSH, CDR2 LQKENI. This CDR3 is built from 12 residues. The CDR3 sequence: CASSTGRTEAFF. CDR3 bases: TGTGCCAGCTCGACAGGGAGGACTGAAGCTTTCTTT.

This rearrangement joins TRBV7-8 to TRBJ2-5; 8 nucleotides match TRBD2. The J segment lost 5 bases and the V segment lost 0 bases, leaving 5 bases of the junction unmatched. Germline-derived CDR1 and CDR2 are SGHVS and FQNEAQ. The length of the CDR3 is 15 residues. DNA of the CDR3: TGTGCCAGCAGCTTAGCCGGGGGGGGGAGCGAGACCCAGTACTTC. This gives the protein CASSLAGGGSETQYF. The full variable domain, its missing parts supplied by reference TRBV7-8 and TRBJ2-5, is GAGVSQSPRYKVAKRGQDVALRCDPISGHVSLFWYQQALGQGPEFLTYFQNEAQLDKSGLPSDRFFAERPEGSVSTLKIQRTQQEDSAVYLCASSLAGGGSETQYFGPGTRLLVL.

The CDR3: CASSARTGYEKLFF. In nucleotides, the CDR3 is TGTGCCAGCAGTGCCCGGACAGGTTATGAAAAACTGTTTTTT. The V and J genes are TRBV2 and TRBJ1-4; TRBD1 aligns across 7 bases. The V segment lost 4 bases and the J segment 6 bases; nucleotides outside the gene matches: 5. The V gene's germline CDR1 is SNHLY and CDR2 FYNNEI. The CDR3 runs to 14 residues.

The chain combines TRBV4-1 with TRBJ2-7; TRBD1 agrees at 8 bases. The CDR3 consists of 13 residues. J gave up 5 bases and V 4 bases, and 4 bases lay outside the gene matches. Germline V CDR1 and CDR2: MGHRA, YSYEKL. The CDR3 loop is CASSRRTGNEQYF. The CDR3 DNA sequence: TGCGCCAGCAGCCGGAGGACAGGGAACGAGCAGTACTTC.

The rearrangement joins TRBV5-1 to TRBJ2-7; 10 bases are shared with TRBD2. J was trimmed by 0 bases and V by 4 bases; bases with no gene match: 4. Germline CDR1 reads SGHRS; CDR2 reads YFSETQ. The CDR3 contains 15 residues. The CDR3 DNA sequence: TGCGCCAGCAGCGGTAGCGGGGGGCCCTCCTACGAGCAGTACTTC. The encoded protein is CASSGSGGPSYEQYF.

The chain joins TRBV4-1 to TRBJ2-7; D gene uncertain. The CDR3 consists of 14 residues. V lost 1 base, J lost 1 base, and 8 bases lay in between. Germline V gene lookup returns CDR1 MGHRA and CDR2 YSYEKL. CDR3 sequence reads: CASSQVGGSYEQYF. Written as DNA, the CDR3 is TGCGCCAGCAGCCAAGTCGGCGGTTCCTACGAGCAGTACTTC.

V usage is TRBV28 and J usage is TRBJ2-1; D not resolved. Per germline, CDR1 MDHEN and CDR2 SYDVKM. The V end was cut by 5 bases, the J end by 4 bases, with 3 bases between. This CDR3 contains 11 residues. The DNA for the CDR3 is TGTGCCAGCAGTACTTACAATGAGCAGTTCTTC. This encodes CASSTYNEQFF.

V is TRBV6-5 and J is TRBJ2-1; perhaps TRBD2 as D (6 bases). V dropped 0 bases and J dropped 2 bases, with 11 bases sitting between them. Germline V gives CDR1 MNHEY, CDR2 SVGAGI. The CDR3 sequence is 16 residues long. The CDR3, as DNA: TGTGCCAGCAGTTACTCGGTGGGAGGCACCTACAATGAGCAGTTCTTC. Its translation: CASSYSVGGTYNEQFF.

The J gene is TRBJ1-5, the V gene TRBV5-8, with D maybe TRBD1 (5 bases). V dropped 4 bases and J dropped 2 bases, with 13 bases sitting between them. CDR1 is SGHTS and CDR2 is YDEGEE in the germline V gene. CDR3 length equals 15 residues. Written as DNA, the CDR3 is TGTGCCAGCAGCCCACCCGGGGGAGGCAATCAGCCCCAGCATTTT. This sequence encodes CASSPPGGGNQPQHF.

V usage is TRBV10-3 and J usage is TRBJ2-7, with D possibly matching TRBD1 (5 bases). CDR1 ENHRY and CDR2 SYGVKD come from the germline V gene. V dropped 4 bases and J dropped 1 base, with 14 bases sitting between them. The CDR3 runs to 15 residues. For the CDR3, the DNA is TGTGCCATCAGTGCCCAGGGAACCCTTTCCTACGAGCAGTACTTC. Its translation: CAISAQGTLSYEQYF.

The rearrangement joins TRBV7-2 to TRBJ1-3; D is unresolved. Per germline, CDR1 SGHTA and CDR2 FQGNSA. There are 13 residues in the CDR3. With 1 base removed from V and 4 bases from J, the gap between germline ends came to 5 bases. CDR3 loop: CASSLGAGNTIYF. CDR3 DNA sequence: TGTGCCAGCAGCTTAGGGGCCGGAAACACCATATATTTT.

The genes are TRBV30 and TRBJ1-2; D unresolved. Deletions cut 0 bases from V and 7 bases from J, with 6 bases between. This CDR3 comprises 11 residues. Germline CDR1 and CDR2: GTSNPN and SVGIG (reference sequence). CDR3 bases: TGTGCCTGGAGTGTACTTGGTGGCTACACCTTC. Its translation: CAWSVLGGYTF.

This chain connects TRBV18 to TRBJ2-1; D is perhaps TRBD2 (6 bases). The CDR3 runs to 13 residues. V lost 8 bases and J lost 4, with 12 bases in between. Looked up from germline, CDR1 is KGHSH and CDR2 is LQKENI. Here the CDR3 DNA reads TGTGCCAGCCGCGGGGCCCCTTACAATGAGCAGTTCTTC. Translating gives CASRGAPYNEQFF.

The J gene is TRBJ2-5, the V gene TRBV5-4; D not certain. The CDR3 length is 16 residues. Trimming removed 0 bases at V and 5 bases at J, with 17 bases between. Germline CDR1 is SGHNT and CDR2 is YYREEE (reference sequence). The chain's CDR3 is CASSLGPLVSLETQYF. The CDR3 DNA follows: TGTGCCAGCAGCTTGGGACCGTTGGTTAGCTTGGAGACCCAGTACTTC. Supplemented by reference TRBV5-4 and TRBJ2-5, the full variable domain reads ETGVTQSPTHLIKTRGQQVTLRCSSQSGHNTVSWYQQALGQGPQFIFQYYREEENGRGNFPPRFSGLQFPNYSSELNVNALELDDSALYLCASSLGPLVSLETQYFGPGTRLLVL.

V is TRBV28 and J is TRBJ2-3; 10 bases are a match to TRBD2. Germline CDR1 reads MDHEN; CDR2 reads SYDVKM. J was trimmed by 5 bases and V by 6 bases; bases with no gene match: 5. The CDR3 is 14 amino acids. The CDR3 sequence: CASRTSGRGDTQYF. The CDR3 DNA sequence: TGTGCCAGCAGGACTAGCGGGCGAGGAGATACGCAGTATTTT.